This is a list of T cell receptor beta chains from one sample in a study of shared clonotypes between healthy human individuals. Produced via immunoSEQ multiplex PCR; TCRdb's table is partial and in-frame only. The sample yields millions of clones, 95% seen once. Sequencing used naive CD4+ T cells sorted from blood. All receptors derive from a man aged 18 to 30 in good health. Each CDR3 is given with its conserved first and last residue.

TRBV30,CAWSGSAQGVTEAFF
TRBV6-6,CASSRDLGTGRDEQFF
TRBV2,CASSETGRELFF
TRBV13,CASSFGTSDKYEQYF
TRBV5-1,CASSPTGDQPQHF
TRBV7-9,CASSPGIAQGGYGYTF
TRBV5-6,CASILRGVRTGELFF
TRBV6-1,CASMGQLYEQYF
TRBV30,CAWSKGQGNEKLFF
TRBV6-6,CATWVGASTDTQYF
TRBV7-9,CASSLEVLAGAPYNEQFF
TRBV4-2,CASSQGAAGGQETQYF
TRBV28,CASSRRGPVGNTIYF
TRBV2,CASREGSLAKNIQYF
TRBV6-5,CASSWGLAGGSDTQYF
TRBV6-1,CASSGTGGTDTQYF
TRBV19,CASTSGTGNDYGYTF
TRBV19,CASSPRTVLFQPQHF
TRBV28,CASSPRTVGLSGNTIYF
TRBV11-1,CASSFSLNQPQHF
TRBV4-1,CASSQDGPTQGFFTDTQYF
TRBV5-1,CASTRRIAGDGGELFF
TRBV4-3,CASSRNLEGASYNSPLHF
TRBV4-3,CASSHGLAGGGGAKNIQYF
TRBV27,CASSYGLSGRDTQYF
TRBV6-6,CASSPGTSADIQYF
TRBV7-9,CASSLDVVGGETLRQYF
TRBV6-5,CASSYRTSGGYNEQFF
TRBV2,CASSLTRTNEKLFF
TRBV27,CASSLGQGRATDTQYF
TRBV5-1,CASSLGQGSGEQYF
TRBV4-1,CASSPSSGRDEQYF
TRBV28,CASTLPLGGGQGYTF
TRBV30,CAWSATGVSSSYNSPLHF
TRBV2,CASRPGQTDGDEQFF
TRBV12-5,CASGLALKYEQYF
TRBV6-1,CASSDLTRATPNNSPLHF
TRBV29-1,CSVGGDANYGYTF
TRBV4-2,CASSQDPQGARQETQYF
TRBV29-1,CSVSPTGGSYNEQFF
TRBV4-1,CASSQDRRRDSNEKLFF
TRBV5-1,CASSLSGTENSPLHF
TRBV6-5,CASRAGNQPQHF
TRBV2,CASSISTENTEAFF